This T cell receptor (beta chain) appears in the sequencing data of a study of CD8 T cells in Susac syndrome. The V gene's germline CDR1 is MGHRA and CDR2 YSYEKL. The CDR3 is 17 residues long. With V trimmed by 4 bases and J by 3 bases, 14 bases remained unmatched. Random-hexamer reverse transcription was applied to roughly 0.45 to 1 ug RNA. Using its own MiXCR run on the immunoSEQ multiplex PCR reads, TCRdb lists one record per CDR3 protein. Among under 90,000 distinct CDR3 sequences listed, roughly 91% were seen once. This rearrangement joins TRBV4-1 to TRBJ1-2; 7 bases are a match to TRBD1. The sequencing input was CD4+ T cells from PBMCs. The clonotype was recovered from a human donor with Susac syndrome. The CDR3 reads CASSLGTAYSLDYGYTF. The CDR3 DNA sequence: TGCGCCAGCAGCCTAGGGACAGCATATTCCCTGGACTATGGCTACACCTTC.